This entry concerns a single T cell receptor beta chain. This clone is a singleton in its sample. Which antigen it targets is not known. Base-call qualities are not available, and no considerably larger clone is one nucleotide away. To sequence the TCRbeta CDR3 region, genomic DNA was isolated from the sorted cells. The immunoSEQ Assay was used for sequencing of TCRbeta CDR3 regions. TCRdb stores this immuneACCESS table with in-frame sequences only. Part of the clones is absent; in the studies checked, under half of the shortfall reflects unresolved V genes, and no reason is known for the rest. This sample holds tens of thousands of clones; more than 70% were observed only once. Around 3.3% of the sample is held by the ten biggest clonotypes. This sample was included in a study of OX40 agonist ivuxolimab in advanced cancers. About the investigation overall: Ivuxolimab was a fully human IgG2 agonistic monoclonal antibody targeting the costimulatory receptor OX40 (CD134). Three dose-escalation patients achieved partial responses, one with hepatocellular carcinoma and two with cutaneous melanoma. Intravenous ivuxolimab was administered to patients every 2 weeks at six dose levels: 0.01, 0.1, 0.3, 1.5, 3 and 10 mg/kg. The paper covers the monotherapy dose-escalation part of the phase I ivuxolimab trial, which included N ≈ 50 patients. Prior anti-PD-1, anti-PD-L1 or anti-CTLA-4 therapy was permitted, and approximately 40% of dose-escalation patients had received checkpoint inhibitors. The point of sequencing TCRbeta in the periphery was to test whether ivuxolimab changed TCR sequence diversity and drove clonal T-cell expansion. Of the 50 or so patients in dose escalation, about 20 had hepatocellular carcinoma, roughly 15 had melanoma, 9 had renal cell carcinoma and 9 had head and neck cancer. The dose-escalation cohort was about 83% male with a mean age of roughly 62 years, ranging from about 20 to 80.

General study outcomes and caveats: At doses of 0.1 to 3.0 mg/kg, clonal expansion of both CD4+ and CD8+ T cells in blood was seen between baseline and week 6. Which antigens the clonally expanded peripheral T cells were specific for was not determined. In the 0.1-3.0 mg/kg groups, partial responders had among the lowest normalized peripheral clonal expansion, particularly in CD8+ T cells. After ivuxolimab, expanded clones were on average more numerous among CD8+ T cells than among CD4+ T cells. Low levels of normalized T-cell clonal expansion were also seen in some patients who did not respond.

The CDR3 runs 15 amino acids, cysteine and phenylalanine included. Only CDR3 DNA is held: 45 bases, read in frame from base 1. Ends trimmed: V by 4 bases, J by 5 bases; bases unmatched to a gene: 9. CDR1 and CDR2, looked up from the germline V gene, are SGHDT and YYEEEE. The trial excluded patients who had a history of autoimmune disease or were on systemic immunosuppression. In every dose cohort, peripheral blood was drawn for TCR sequencing at baseline, cycle 4 day 1, and cycle 7 day 1. The samples were taken from a phase I, first-in-human, multicenter, open-label dose-escalation trial of ivuxolimab. The trial enrolled adults with locally advanced or metastatic head and neck squamous cell, hepatocellular, melanoma or renal cell carcinoma. Before TCR sequencing, CD4+ T cells and CD8+ T cells were sorted from peripheral blood as separate populations.

The source material was CD4+ or CD8+ T cells sorted from blood, sampled in a trial of the OX40 agonist ivuxolimab. This receptor was identified in an adult with an advanced solid tumor such as melanoma, head and neck, liver or kidney cancer. The sequence links TRBV5-6 to TRBJ2-3, with 8 middle bases fitting TRBD2. The DNA sequence is as follows: TGTGCCAGCAGCGCCGGCCGGGAGGGACGAGATACGCAGTATTTT. Translated, it reads CASSAGREGRDTQYF.